One and the same sample provided the 3 T cell receptor beta chains below, sequenced in a study of a mutant IDH1 vaccine in newly diagnosed glioma. Their cognate antigens are unknown. The time point was: week 47, end of study. Doses of 300 ug of mutant IDH1 20-mer peptide were given with topical imiquimod. Method: immunoSEQ multiplex PCR; TCRdb's copy keeps in-frame clones and lacks some. The sample has tens of thousands of clones; more than 80% are singletons. The specimen was PBMCs, collected from a glioma patient whose treatment included an IDH1 peptide vaccine. The receptor set was obtained from a middle-aged man with glioma.

The chain combines TRBV7-3 with TRBJ2-7, with D possibly TRBD1 on 8 matching bases. The CDR3 spans 13 residues. V shed 5 bases and J shed 6 bases, with 14 bases lying between them. CDR1 and CDR2 from the germline V gene are SGHTA and FQGTGA. The CDR3: CASSATGEGEQYF. CDR3 nucleotide sequence: TGTGCCAGCAGCGCGACAGGGGAGGGCGAGCAGTACTTC.

The CDR3 DNA reads as TGTGCCAGCAGCTTAGAGCAAGGGTCGGGGGAGACCCAGTACTTC. It specifies CASSLEQGSGETQYF. The chain couples TRBV11-2 to TRBJ2-5, with D perhaps matching TRBD2 (5 bases). The CDR3 has 15 residues. The germline V and J ends were trimmed by 0 bases and 5 bases, with 13 bases remaining between them. Per germline, CDR1 SGHAT and CDR2 FQNNGV. The whole variable domain, remainder taken from reference TRBV11-2 and TRBJ2-5, is EAGVAQSPRYKIIEKRQSVAFWCNPISGHATLYWYQQILGQGPKLLIQFQNNGVVDDSQLPKDRFSAERLKGVDSTLKIQPAKLEDSAVYLCASSLEQGSGETQYFGPGTRLLVL.

The genes are TRBV23-1 and TRBJ1-3; 9 bases fit TRBD1. TRBV23-1 falls under the ORF class, with uncertain function. This CDR3 has 18 residues. V lost 8 bases and J lost 0; bases outside the gene matches: 14. The CDR3 nucleotides read TGCGCCAGCCCATTTCGACAGGGGGAAGGGAACTCTGGAAACACCATATATTTT. It yields the protein CASPFRQGEGNSGNTIYF.